This T cell receptor beta chain was recovered during a study of CD8+CD57+ T cells in acquired aplastic anemia. Overall study findings and caveats: Patients and controls turned out to have 25 to 30 CD8+ CDR3 sequences in common.

Genomic DNA was employed as the template in profiling TCR beta VDJ and CDR3. TCRdb fed the reads into MiXCR, producing one record per CDR3 protein. The table shows 400,000 to 450,000 distinct CDR3 sequences, with about 70% occurring only once. The V gene end was trimmed by 3 bases and the J gene end by 3 bases; junction bases not matched to a gene: 6. There are 15 residues in the CDR3. CDR1 and CDR2 from the germline V gene are KGHDR and SFDVKD. With regard to this clonotype: Its antigen remains unknown.

Sequenced input: sorted CD4+, CD8+, or CD8+CD57+ T cells (not recorded which) from PBMCs. The receptor was isolated from a human donor in good health, serving as a control. The rearrangement links TRBV24-1 to TRBJ1-2; 7 nucleotides match TRBD1. The CDR3 is CATSDIDRVDYGYTF. The CDR3 nucleotides are TGTGCCACCAGTGATATCGACAGGGTAGACTATGGCTACACCTTC.